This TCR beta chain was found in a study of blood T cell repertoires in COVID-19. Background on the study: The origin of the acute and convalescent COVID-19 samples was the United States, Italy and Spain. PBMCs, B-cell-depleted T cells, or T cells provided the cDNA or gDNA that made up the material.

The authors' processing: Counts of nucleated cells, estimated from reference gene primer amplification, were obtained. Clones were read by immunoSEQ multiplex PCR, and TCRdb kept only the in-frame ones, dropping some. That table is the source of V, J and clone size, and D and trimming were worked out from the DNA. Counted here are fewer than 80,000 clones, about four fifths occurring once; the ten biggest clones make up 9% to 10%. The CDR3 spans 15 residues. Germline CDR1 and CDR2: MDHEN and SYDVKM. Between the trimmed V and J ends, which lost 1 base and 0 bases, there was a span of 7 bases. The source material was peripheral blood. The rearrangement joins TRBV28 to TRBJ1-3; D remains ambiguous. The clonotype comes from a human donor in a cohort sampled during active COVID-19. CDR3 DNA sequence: TGTGCCAGCAGTTTATTTCGGGGCTCTGGAAACACCATATATTTT. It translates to CASSLFRGSGNTIYF.